A selection of T cell receptor beta chains follows, all from one sample in a study of beta chain features in type 1 diabetes. The assay was immunoSEQ multiplex PCR, and TCRdb's table has in-frame clones only and misses some. Altogether roughly 47,000 clones are present, around 45% being singletons, with the ten largest covering more than 0.1%. Sequenced input: stem cell memory CD4+ T cells from blood. Source of these receptors: a man aged 25-45 years with type 1 diabetes. The CDR3 runs from the conserved cysteine through the conserved F or W.

CASSCPGTICYEQYF	TRBJ2-7	TRBV7-4
CASSPQDSEAFF	TRBJ1-1	TRBV7-3
CASRHRGRTFEQFF	TRBJ2-1	TRBV6-1
CASSPTSREQFF	TRBJ2-1	TRBV18
CASSLGTGTEAFF	TRBJ1-1	TRBV7-3
CASRTGGAVAGANVLTF	TRBJ2-6	TRBV2
CASSRIGQGLGGYTF	TRBJ1-2	TRBV5-6
CASSLGRTGSRETQYF	TRBJ2-5	TRBV7-9
CASIGQGSEAFF	TRBJ1-1	TRBV2
CAGGVPRETQYF	TRBJ2-5	TRBV21-1